Sequencing of this TCR beta chain was carried out in a study of blood T cell repertoires in COVID-19. Study as a whole: The analysed material was cDNA or gDNA that came from T cells, B-cell-depleted T cells, or PBMCs.

Assay used: immunoSEQ multiplex PCR; TCRdb lists only in-frame clones, some missing. Found here are about 330,000 clones, 80% to 90% of them singletons; the top ten hold under 6%. As regards this clone: Distinct nucleotide sequences in the sample also encode this CDR3.

Recruits, aged roughly 18 to 90 years, lived in approximately 26 US areas. Donors of Cohort 3 who recovered were those that had two negative PCRs, clearance, or symptom resolution. Germline V gene sequence: CDR1 MDHEN, CDR2 SYDVKM. Trimming pared 4 bases from V and 2 bases from J, leaving 8 bases between. The CDR3 has 13 amino acids. This sequence joins TRBV28 and TRBJ1-1; D remains ambiguous. This sequence originates from a man aged 25-40 years who had recovered from COVID-19. The source material was PBMCs or T cells enriched from blood (not recorded which). CDR3 protein: CASSSVVNTEAFF. CDR3 nucleotide sequence: TGTGCCAGCAGTTCCGTAGTAAACACTGAAGCTTTCTTT.